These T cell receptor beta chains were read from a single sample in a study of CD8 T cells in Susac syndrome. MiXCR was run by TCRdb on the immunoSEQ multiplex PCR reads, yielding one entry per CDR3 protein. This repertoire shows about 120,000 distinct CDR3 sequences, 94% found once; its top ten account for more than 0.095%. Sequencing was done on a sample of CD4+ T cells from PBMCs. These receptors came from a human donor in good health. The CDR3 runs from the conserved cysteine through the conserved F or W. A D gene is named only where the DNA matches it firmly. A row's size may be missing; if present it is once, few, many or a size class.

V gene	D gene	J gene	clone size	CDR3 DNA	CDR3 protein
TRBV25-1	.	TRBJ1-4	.	TGTGCCAGCAGTGAGGGGCTTCTTGGAGGGTTACTAGAAAAACTGTTTTTT	CASSEGLLGGLLEKLFF
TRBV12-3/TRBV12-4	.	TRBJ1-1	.	TGTGCCAGCAACTTGCTTTACCGGGTAGCTTTCTTT	CASNLLYRVAFF
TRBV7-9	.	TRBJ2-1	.	TGTGCCAGCAGCCCGACAGTATCTACCTACAATGAGCAGTTCTTC	CASSPTVSTYNEQFF
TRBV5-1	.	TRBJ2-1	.	TGCGCCAGCAGCTTGGTGTCGACTAGCTCCTACAATGAGCAGTTCTTC	CASSLVSTSSYNEQFF
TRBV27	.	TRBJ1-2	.	TGTGCCAGCAGGGTAGACAGAAACTATGGCTACACCTTC	CASRVDRNYGYTF
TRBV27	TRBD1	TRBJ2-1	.	TGTGCCAGCAGTTCTAACAGGGGCGCCTACTACAATGAGCAGTTCTTC	CASSSNRGAYYNEQFF
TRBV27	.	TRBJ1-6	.	TGTGCCAGCGGATTTACAGGGAATAATTCACCCCTCCACTTT	CASGFTGNNSPLHF
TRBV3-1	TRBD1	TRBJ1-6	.	TGTGCCAGCAGCCCTCGACAGGGGTCCGCGCCCCTCCACTTT	CASSPRQGSAPLHF
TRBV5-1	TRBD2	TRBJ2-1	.	TGCGCCAGCAGCCCTAGCGGGAGGGGGAGTATTGAGCAGTTCTTC	CASSPSGRGSIEQFF
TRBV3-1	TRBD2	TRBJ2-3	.	TGTGCCAGCAGCCAAGTTAGGAGCGGGAGACGGTCTGGCACAGATACGCAGTATTTT	CASSQVRSGRRSGTDTQYF
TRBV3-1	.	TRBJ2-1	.	TGTGCCAGCAGCCAAGATTGGTTAAGCAATGAGCAGTTCTTC	CASSQDWLSNEQFF
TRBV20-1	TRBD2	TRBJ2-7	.	TGCAGTGCTCTCGTGACTAGCGGGAACTACGAGCAGTACTTC	CSALVTSGNYEQYF
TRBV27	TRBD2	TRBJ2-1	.	TGTGCCAGCAGTTCTCCCTTAGCGGGAGGTACCTACAATGAGCAGTTCTTC	CASSSPLAGGTYNEQFF
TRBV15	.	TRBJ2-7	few	TGTGCCACCAGCAGAGATCTCAAGGTTACCTACGAGCAGTACTTC	CATSRDLKVTYEQYF